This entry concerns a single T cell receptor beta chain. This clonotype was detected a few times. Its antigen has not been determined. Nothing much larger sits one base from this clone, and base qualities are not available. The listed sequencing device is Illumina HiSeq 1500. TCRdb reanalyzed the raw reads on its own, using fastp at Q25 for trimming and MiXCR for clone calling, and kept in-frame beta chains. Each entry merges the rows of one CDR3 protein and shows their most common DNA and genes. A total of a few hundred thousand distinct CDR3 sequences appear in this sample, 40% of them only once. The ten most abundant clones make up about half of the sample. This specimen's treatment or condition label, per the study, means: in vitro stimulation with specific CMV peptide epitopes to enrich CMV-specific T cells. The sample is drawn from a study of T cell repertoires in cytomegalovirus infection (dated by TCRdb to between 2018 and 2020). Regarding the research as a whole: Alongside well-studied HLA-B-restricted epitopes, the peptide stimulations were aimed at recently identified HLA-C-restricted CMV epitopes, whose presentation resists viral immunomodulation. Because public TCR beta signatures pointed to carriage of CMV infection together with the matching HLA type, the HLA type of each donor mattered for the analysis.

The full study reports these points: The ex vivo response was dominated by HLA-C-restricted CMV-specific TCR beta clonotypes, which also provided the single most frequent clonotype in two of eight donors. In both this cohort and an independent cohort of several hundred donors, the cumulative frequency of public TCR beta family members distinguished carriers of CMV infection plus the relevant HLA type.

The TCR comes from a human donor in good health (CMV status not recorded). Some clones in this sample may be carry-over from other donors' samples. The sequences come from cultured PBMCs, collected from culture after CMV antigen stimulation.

Read as DNA, the sequence is TGTGCCATCAGTGCCGGGCCCGTTGGTAACACTGAAGCTTTCTTT. Protein translation: CAISAGPVGNTEAFF. The rearrangement combines TRBV10-3 with TRBJ1-1; no D gene can be assigned with confidence. CDR1 is given as ENHRY and CDR2 as SYGVKD, both from the germline V gene. The V end loses 4 bases and the J end loses 2 bases, and a stretch of 14 bases separates them. Including cysteine and phenylalanine, the CDR3 has 15 amino acids. The sequence is cut down to CDR3 DNA, 45 bases in frame from base 1.